A single sample is the source of the 9 T cell receptor beta chains below, sequenced in a study of blood T cell repertoires in COVID-19 (dated by TCRdb to about 2020). Library construction relied on the immunoSEQ multiplex PCR assay. In TCRdb, the immuneACCESS table is reduced to in-frame sequences with V and J assigned. These tables do not hold every clone; where another copy was compared, an unresolved V gene accounts for under half, and the others remain unexplained. The table for this sample lists 300,000 to 400,000 clones; more than 85% of them were counted only once. The ten largest clonotypes hold around 3.9% of the sample. The sample comprised PBMCs or T cells enriched from blood (not recorded which). The receptors come from a woman aged 25 to 39 who had been exposed to COVID-19.

With regard to this clone: At one of its ends the junction is not consistent with the germline gene, which may arise from a read error. The CDR3 here is CATSAPGLDNRPQHF. In nucleotides, the CDR3 is TGTGCCACCAGTGCGCCGGGACTCGATAATCGGCCCCAGCATTTT. The V and J genes are TRBV24-1 and TRBJ1-5, with D maybe TRBD1 (5 bases). The CDR3 is made up of 15 amino acids. Germline V gives CDR1 KGHDR, CDR2 SFDVKD.

In its sample, this clone was seen once. The same CDR3 also results from other DNA sequences found in this sample. This chain connects TRBV7-6 to TRBJ1-2; a weak D match, TRBD1 (5 bases). Trimming pared 1 base from V and 4 bases from J, leaving 7 bases between. Germline values: CDR1 SGHVS, CDR2 FNYEAQ. This CDR3 comprises 13 residues. Here the CDR3 DNA reads TGTGCCAGCAGCTTAGGGCAGGGCTATGGCTACACCTTC. Translating it yields CASSLGQGYGYTF.

This chain joins TRBV5-8 and TRBJ1-5, with TRBD1 matching over 7 bases. The CDR3 length is 14 residues. V was clipped by 3 bases and J by 10 bases; unmatched bases: 10. In germline, CDR1 is SGHTS, CDR2 YDEGEE. In nucleotides, the CDR3 is TGTGCCAGCAGCTACGGACAGGCCCTCGTTCCCCAGCATTTT. It yields the protein CASSYGQALVPQHF.

CDR3 loop: CASSGAGIWYEQFF. CDR3 in DNA: TGTGCCAGTAGTGGGGCTGGTATATGGTATGAGCAGTTCTTC. V gene TRBV19 combines with J gene TRBJ2-1, with a tentative D call TRBD1 (5 bases). Trimming removed 5 bases from V and 8 bases from J, with 16 bases in between. CDR3 size: 14 residues. Germline V gene lookup returns CDR1 LNHDA and CDR2 SQIVND (reference sequence).

The chain carries TRBV2 and TRBJ1-1; possible D gene TRBD1, 5 bases. This CDR3 is 13 amino acids long. The ends were cut back, 3 bases at V and 4 bases at J, with 9 bases in the middle. Germline lookup yields CDR1 SNHLY and CDR2 FYNNEI. CDR3 DNA: TGTGCCAGCAGTGATCAGGGAACCACTGAAGCTTTCTTT. Residues: CASSDQGTTEAFF.

As for this clone: This CDR3 is also generated by other DNA sequences in the sample. The rearrangement joins TRBV27 to TRBJ1-1, with D possibly matching TRBD1 (5 bases). V gave up 2 bases and J gave up 1 base, with 5 bases separating them. The V gene's germline CDR1 is MNHEY and CDR2 SMNVEV (reference sequence). The CDR3 covers 13 residues. The CDR3 coding sequence is TGTGCCAGCAGTTTAGACAGGAACACTGAAGCTTTCTTT. Its translation: CASSLDRNTEAFF.

The CDR3 nucleotides read TGTGCCAGCTCACCGCAGGGACAGGGGGAGATTCAGTACTTC. As protein: CASSPQGQGEIQYF. This rearrangement joins TRBV18 to TRBJ2-4, with 11 bases lining up with TRBD1. CDR1 and CDR2 (germline): KGHSH, LQKENI. The CDR3 is 14 residues long. Trimming removed 3 bases from V and 10 bases from J; junction bases left unmatched: 5.

The rearrangement joins TRBV9 to TRBJ2-1; 7 nucleotides agree with TRBD1. The CDR3 consists of 15 residues. V shed 4 bases and J 6 bases; nucleotides not matched to a gene: 10. Germline V CDR1 and CDR2: SGDLS, YYNGEE. CDR3 nucleotide sequence: TGTGCCAGCAGCCCAGGGGTAGGGACAGTCAATGAGCAGTTCTTC. Translation gives CASSPGVGTVNEQFF.

The chain links TRBV7-9 to TRBJ1-1; 8 bases align to TRBD1. The V gene end was trimmed by 4 bases and the J gene end by 0 bases; junction bases not matched to a gene: 10. Germline CDR1 and CDR2: SEHNR and FQNEAQ (reference sequence). The CDR3 consists of 17 residues. In nucleotides, the CDR3 is TGTGCCAGCAGCTCAATTGTTTGGACAGGGATGAACACTGAAGCTTTCTTT. Translated, it gives CASSSIVWTGMNTEAFF. The variable domain in full, completed from reference TRBV7-9 and TRBJ1-1, reads DTGVSQNPRHKITKRGQNVTFRCDPISEHNRLYWYRQTLGQGPEFLTYFQNEAQLEKSRLLSDRFSAERPKGSFSTLEIQRTEQGDSAMYLCASSSIVWTGMNTEAFFGQGTRLTVV.